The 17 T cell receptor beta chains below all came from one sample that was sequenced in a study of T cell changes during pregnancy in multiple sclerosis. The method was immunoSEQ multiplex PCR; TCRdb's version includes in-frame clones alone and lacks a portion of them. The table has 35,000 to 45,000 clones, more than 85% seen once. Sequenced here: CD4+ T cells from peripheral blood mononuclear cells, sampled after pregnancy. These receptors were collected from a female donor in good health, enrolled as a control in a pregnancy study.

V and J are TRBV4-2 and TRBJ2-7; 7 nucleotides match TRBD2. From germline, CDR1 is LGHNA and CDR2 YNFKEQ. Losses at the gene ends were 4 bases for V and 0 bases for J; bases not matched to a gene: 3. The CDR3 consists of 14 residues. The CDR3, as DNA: TGTGCCAGCAGCCGGGACTATAGCTCCTACGAGCAGTACTTC. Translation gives CASSRDYSSYEQYF.

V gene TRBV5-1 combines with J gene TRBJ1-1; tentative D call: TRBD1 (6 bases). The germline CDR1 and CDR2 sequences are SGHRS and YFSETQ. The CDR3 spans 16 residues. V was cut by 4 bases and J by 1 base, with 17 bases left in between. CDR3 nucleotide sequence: TGCGCCAGCAGCCCGGACAACAGGGTGTGGAACACTGAAGCTTTCTTT. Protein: CASSPDNRVWNTEAFF.

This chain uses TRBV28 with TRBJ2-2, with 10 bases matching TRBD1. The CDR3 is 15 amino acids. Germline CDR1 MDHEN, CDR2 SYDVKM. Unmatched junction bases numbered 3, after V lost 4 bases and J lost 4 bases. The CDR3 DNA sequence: TGTGCCAGCAGTTCCTGGACAGGGGGCACCGGGGAGCTGTTTTTT. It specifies CASSSWTGGTGELFF.

CDR3 sequence: CASRRTSGRETQYF. The CDR3 DNA follows: TGTGCCAGCAGGAGGACTAGCGGGCGAGAGACCCAGTACTTC. The rearrangement joins TRBV28 to TRBJ2-5; TRBD2 matches at 11 bases. V shed 6 bases, J shed 4 bases, and the junction held 4 bases outside the gene matches. The germline V gene encodes CDR1 MDHEN and CDR2 SYDVKM. The length of the CDR3 is 14 residues.

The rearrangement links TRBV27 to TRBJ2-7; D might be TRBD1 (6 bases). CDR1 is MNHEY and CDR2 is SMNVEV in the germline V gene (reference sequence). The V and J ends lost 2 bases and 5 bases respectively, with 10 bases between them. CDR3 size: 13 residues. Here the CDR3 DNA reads TGTGCCAGCAGTTTACAGGGGACAAACGAGCAGTACTTC. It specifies CASSLQGTNEQYF.

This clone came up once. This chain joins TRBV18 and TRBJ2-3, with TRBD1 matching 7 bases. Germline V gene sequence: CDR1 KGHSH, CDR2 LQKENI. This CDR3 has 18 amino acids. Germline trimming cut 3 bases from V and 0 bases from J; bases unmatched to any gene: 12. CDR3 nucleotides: TGTGCCAGCTCACCCTACTGGGACAGTCGACCTAGCACAGATACGCAGTATTTT. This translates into CASSPYWDSRPSTDTQYF.

The CDR3 DNA follows: TGCAGCGTTGATCGGGGACAGACGCGGAATGAGCAGTTCTTC. Translating it yields CSVDRGQTRNEQFF. This chain links TRBV29-1 with TRBJ2-1; TRBD1 agrees at 7 bases. V lost 3 bases to trimming and J lost 7 bases; unmatched junction nucleotides: 9. Germline CDR1 is SQVTM and CDR2 is ANQGSEA. This CDR3 has 14 amino acids.

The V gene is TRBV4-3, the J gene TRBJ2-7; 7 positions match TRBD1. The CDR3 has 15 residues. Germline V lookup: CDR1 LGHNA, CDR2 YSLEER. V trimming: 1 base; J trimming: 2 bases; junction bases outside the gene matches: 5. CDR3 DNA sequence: TGCGCCAGCAGCCAAGCATCGGGACAGACCTACGAGCAGTACTTC. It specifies CASSQASGQTYEQYF.

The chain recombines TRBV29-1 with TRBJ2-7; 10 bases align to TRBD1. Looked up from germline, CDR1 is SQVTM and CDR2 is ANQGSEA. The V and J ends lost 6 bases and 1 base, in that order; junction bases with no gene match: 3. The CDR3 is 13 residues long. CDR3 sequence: CSVGQGNSYEQYF. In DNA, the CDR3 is TGCAGCGTGGGACAGGGGAATTCCTACGAGCAGTACTTC.

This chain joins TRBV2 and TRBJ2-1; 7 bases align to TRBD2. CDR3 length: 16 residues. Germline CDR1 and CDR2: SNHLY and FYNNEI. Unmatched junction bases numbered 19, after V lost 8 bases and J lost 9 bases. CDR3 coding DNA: TGTGCCAGCGGAGGGTCGGGACTACCCCGGAGGGCTGAGCAGTTCTTC. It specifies CASGGSGLPRRAEQFF.

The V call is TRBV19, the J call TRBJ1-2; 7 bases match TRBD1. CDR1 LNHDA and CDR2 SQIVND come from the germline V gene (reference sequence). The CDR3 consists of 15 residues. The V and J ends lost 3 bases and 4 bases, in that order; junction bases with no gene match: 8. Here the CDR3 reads CASSIRDSWLYGYTF. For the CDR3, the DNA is TGTGCCAGTAGTATCCGGGACAGCTGGCTCTATGGCTACACCTTC.

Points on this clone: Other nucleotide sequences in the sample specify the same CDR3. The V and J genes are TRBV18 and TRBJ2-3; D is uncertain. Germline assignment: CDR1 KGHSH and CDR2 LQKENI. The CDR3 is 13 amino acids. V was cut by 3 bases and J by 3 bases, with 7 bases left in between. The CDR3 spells CASSPPGTDTQYF. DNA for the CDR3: TGTGCCAGCTCACCGCCGGGTACAGATACGCAGTATTTT.

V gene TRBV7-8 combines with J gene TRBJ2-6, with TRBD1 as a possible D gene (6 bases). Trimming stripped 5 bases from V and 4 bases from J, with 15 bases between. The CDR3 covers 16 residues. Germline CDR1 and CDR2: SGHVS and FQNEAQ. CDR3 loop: CASSETGLSGANVLTF. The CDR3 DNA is TGTGCCAGCAGCGAAACAGGGTTGTCAGGGGCCAACGTCCTGACTTTC.

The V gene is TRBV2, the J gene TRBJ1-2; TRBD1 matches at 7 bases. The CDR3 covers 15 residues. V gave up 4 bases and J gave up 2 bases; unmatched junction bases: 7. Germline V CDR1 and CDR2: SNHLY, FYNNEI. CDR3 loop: CASSGLQGRNYGYTF. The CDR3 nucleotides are TGTGCCAGCAGTGGGTTACAGGGGCGCAACTATGGCTACACCTTC.

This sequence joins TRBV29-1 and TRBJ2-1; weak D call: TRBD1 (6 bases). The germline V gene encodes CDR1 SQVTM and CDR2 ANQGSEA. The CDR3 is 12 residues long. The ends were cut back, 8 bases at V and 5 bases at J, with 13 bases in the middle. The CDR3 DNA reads TGCAGCATCACCCAGGGGAACAATGAGCAGTTCTTC. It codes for CSITQGNNEQFF.

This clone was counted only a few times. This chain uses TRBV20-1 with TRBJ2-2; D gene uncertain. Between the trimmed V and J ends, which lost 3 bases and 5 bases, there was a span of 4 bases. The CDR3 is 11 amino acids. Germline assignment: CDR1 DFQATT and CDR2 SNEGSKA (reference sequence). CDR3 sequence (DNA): TGCAGTGCTAGCGGTACCGGGGAGCTGTTTTTT. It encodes CSASGTGELFF.

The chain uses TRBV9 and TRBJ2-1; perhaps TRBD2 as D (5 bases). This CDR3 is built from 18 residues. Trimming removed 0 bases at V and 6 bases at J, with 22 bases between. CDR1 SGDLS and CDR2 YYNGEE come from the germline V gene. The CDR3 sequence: CASSVAATERTLANEQFF. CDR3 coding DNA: TGTGCCAGCAGCGTAGCGGCAACTGAGCGGACCCTAGCCAATGAGCAGTTCTTC.